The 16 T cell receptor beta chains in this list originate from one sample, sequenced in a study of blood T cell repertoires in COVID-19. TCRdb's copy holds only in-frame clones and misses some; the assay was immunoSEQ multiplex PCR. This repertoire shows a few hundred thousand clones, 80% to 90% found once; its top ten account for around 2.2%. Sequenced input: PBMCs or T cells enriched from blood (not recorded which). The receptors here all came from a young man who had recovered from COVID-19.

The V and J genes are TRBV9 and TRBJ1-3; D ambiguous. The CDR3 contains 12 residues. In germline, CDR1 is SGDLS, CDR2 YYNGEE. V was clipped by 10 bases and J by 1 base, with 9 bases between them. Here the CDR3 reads CASRGSGNTIYF. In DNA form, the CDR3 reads TGTGCCTCCCGGGGATCTGGAAACACCATATATTTT.

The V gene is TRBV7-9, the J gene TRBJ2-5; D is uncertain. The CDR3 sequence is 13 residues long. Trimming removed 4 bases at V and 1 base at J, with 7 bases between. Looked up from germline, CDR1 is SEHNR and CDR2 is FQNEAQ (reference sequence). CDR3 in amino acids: CASSYSFQETQYF. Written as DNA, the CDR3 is TGTGCCAGCAGCTATTCATTCCAAGAGACCCAGTACTTC.

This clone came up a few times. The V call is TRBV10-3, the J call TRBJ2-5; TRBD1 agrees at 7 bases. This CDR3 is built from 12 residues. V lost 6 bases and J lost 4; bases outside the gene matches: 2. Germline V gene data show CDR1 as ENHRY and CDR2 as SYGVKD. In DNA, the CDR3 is TGTGCCATCAGGACAGGGTTAGAGACCCAGTACTTC. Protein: CAIRTGLETQYF.

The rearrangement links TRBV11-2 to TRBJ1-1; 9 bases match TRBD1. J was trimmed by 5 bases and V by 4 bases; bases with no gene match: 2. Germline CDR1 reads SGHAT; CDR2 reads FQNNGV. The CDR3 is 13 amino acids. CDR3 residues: CASSSGTGTEAFF. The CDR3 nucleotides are TGTGCCAGCAGCTCCGGGACAGGGACTGAAGCTTTCTTT.

The CDR3 coding sequence is TGTGCCAGCAGCCCTTTTGGGTACGACAGGGCTGGCTTTGGCTATGGCTACACCTTC. Its protein is CASSPFGYDRAGFGYGYTF. This chain connects TRBV6-2 or TRBV6-3 to TRBJ1-2; 7 bases are a match to TRBD1. V was clipped by 6 bases and J by 4 bases; unmatched bases: 23. Germline CDR1 MNHEY, CDR2 SVGEGT. The CDR3 covers 19 residues.

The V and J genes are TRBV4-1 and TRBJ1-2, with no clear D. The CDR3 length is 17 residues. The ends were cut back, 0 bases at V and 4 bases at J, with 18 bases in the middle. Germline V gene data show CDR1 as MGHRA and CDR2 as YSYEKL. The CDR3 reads CASSQDSAGGGSYGYTF. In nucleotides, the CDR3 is TGCGCCAGCAGCCAAGATTCGGCAGGAGGAGGAAGCTATGGCTACACCTTC.

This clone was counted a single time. This chain's CDR3 is CASSSAGGRRAHEQFF. CDR3 bases: TGTGCCAGCAGCAGCGCCGGGGGGAGACGAGCGCATGAGCAGTTCTTC. This chain links TRBV7-3 with TRBJ2-1; TRBD2 matches 7 bases. The CDR3 is 16 residues long. Germline V gene lookup returns CDR1 SGHTA and CDR2 FQGTGA. Trimming cost V 5 bases and J 8 bases; bases outside gene matches: 15.

The CDR3 loop is CASSHNRGSGANVLTF. The CDR3, as DNA: TGCGCCAGCAGCCACAACAGGGGTTCTGGGGCCAACGTCCTGACTTTC. The genes are TRBV4-1 and TRBJ2-6; 7 nucleotides agree with TRBD1. The germline V gene has CDR1 MGHRA and CDR2 YSYEKL. The CDR3 has 16 residues. The J segment lost 1 base and the V segment lost 3 bases, leaving 3 bases of the junction unmatched.

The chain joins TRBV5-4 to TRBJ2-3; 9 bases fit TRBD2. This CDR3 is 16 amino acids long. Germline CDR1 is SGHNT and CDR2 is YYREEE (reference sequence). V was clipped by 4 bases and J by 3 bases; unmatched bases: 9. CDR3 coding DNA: TGTGCCAGCAGCGAGCGGCTTAGCGGGGGAACAGATACGCAGTATTTT. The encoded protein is CASSERLSGGTDTQYF.

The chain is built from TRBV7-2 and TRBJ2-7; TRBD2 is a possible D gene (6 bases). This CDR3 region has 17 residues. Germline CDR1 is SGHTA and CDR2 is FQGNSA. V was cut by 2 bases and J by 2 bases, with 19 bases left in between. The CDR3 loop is CASSLYGAGRITYEQYF. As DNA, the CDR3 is TGTGCCAGCAGCTTATACGGGGCGGGGAGGATTACCTACGAGCAGTACTTC.

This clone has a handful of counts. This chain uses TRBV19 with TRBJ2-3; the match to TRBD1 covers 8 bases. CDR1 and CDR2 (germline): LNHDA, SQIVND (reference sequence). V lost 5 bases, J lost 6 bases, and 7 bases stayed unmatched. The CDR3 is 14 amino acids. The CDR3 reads CASSQTGGQDTQYF. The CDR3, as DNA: TGTGCCAGTAGTCAAACAGGGGGACAGGATACGCAGTATTTT.

The chain's CDR3 is CASSYSSEDSPLHF. The CDR3 coding sequence is TGTGCCAGCAGTTACTCGAGCGAAGATTCACCCCTCCACTTT. The genes are TRBV6-2 or TRBV6-3 and TRBJ1-6, with D unclear. V lost 0 bases to trimming and J lost 8 bases, with 8 bases between them. The CDR3 length is 14 residues. The germline V gene encodes CDR1 MNHEY and CDR2 SVGEGT.

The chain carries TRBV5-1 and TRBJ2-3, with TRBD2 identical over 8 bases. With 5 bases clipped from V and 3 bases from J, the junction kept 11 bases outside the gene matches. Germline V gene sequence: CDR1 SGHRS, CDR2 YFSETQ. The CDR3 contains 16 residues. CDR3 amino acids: CASREGTRHITDTQYF. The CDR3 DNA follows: TGCGCCAGCAGGGAGGGGACTAGGCATATTACAGATACGCAGTATTTT. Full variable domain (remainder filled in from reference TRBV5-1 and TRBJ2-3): KAGVTQTPRYLIKTRGQQVTLSCSPISGHRSVSWYQQTPGQGLQFLFEYFSETQRNKGNFPGRFSGRQFSNSRSEMNVSTLELGDSALYLCASREGTRHITDTQYFGPGTRLTVL.

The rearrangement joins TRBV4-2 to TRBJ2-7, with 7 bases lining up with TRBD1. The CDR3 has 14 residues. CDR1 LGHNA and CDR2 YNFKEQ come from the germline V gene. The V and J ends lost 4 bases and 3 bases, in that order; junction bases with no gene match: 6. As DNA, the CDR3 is TGTGCCAGCAGCCGGACAGGTGGATACTACGAGCAGTACTTC. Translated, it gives CASSRTGGYYEQYF.

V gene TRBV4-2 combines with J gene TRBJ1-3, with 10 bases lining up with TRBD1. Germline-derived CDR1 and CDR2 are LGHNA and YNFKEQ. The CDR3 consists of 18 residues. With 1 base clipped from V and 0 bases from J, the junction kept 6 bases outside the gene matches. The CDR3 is CASSQATGGYSSGNTIYF. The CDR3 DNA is TGTGCCAGCAGCCAAGCGACAGGGGGCTACAGCTCTGGAAACACCATATATTTT.

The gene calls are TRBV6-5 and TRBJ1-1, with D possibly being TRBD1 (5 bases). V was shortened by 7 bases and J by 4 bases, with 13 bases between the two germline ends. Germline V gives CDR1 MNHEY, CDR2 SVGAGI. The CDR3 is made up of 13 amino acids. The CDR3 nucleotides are TGTGCCAGCAACCTAGGGAGGGGCACTGAAGCTTTCTTT. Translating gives CASNLGRGTEAFF.